A single sample is the source of the 23 T cell receptor beta chains below, sequenced in a study of shared clonotypes between healthy human individuals. Clones were sequenced by immunoSEQ multiplex PCR, and TCRdb holds only the in-frame ones, with some missing. The sample lists 850,000 to 1,200,000 clones; approximately 68% were seen once. The specimen sequenced was memory CD4+ T cells sorted from blood. Stated subset: CD45RA-negative fraction. The receptor set was obtained from a man between 18 and 35 years old in good health.

Details on this clone: The same CDR3 also results from other DNA sequences found in this sample. J is TRBJ2-5 and V is TRBV5-4; D is possibly TRBD1 (6 bases). Germline V lookup: CDR1 SGHNT, CDR2 YYREEE (reference sequence). The CDR3 is 12 amino acids. The V end was cut by 4 bases, the J end by 3 bases, with 7 bases between. The CDR3 here is CASSRDKETQYF. In DNA, the CDR3 is TGTGCCAGCAGCCGGGACAAAGAGACCCAGTACTTC.

The chain combines TRBV30 with TRBJ1-2; D unresolved. Deletions cut 3 bases from V and 6 bases from J, with 14 bases between. CDR1 GTSNPN and CDR2 SVGIG come from the germline V gene (reference sequence). The CDR3 is 13 residues long. As DNA, the CDR3 is TGTGCCTGGAGACCACACCAGTGGGATGGCTACACCTTC. This translates into CAWRPHQWDGYTF.

The chain uses TRBV7-2 and TRBJ1-1; tentative D call: TRBD1 (5 bases). V lost 10 bases, J lost 3 bases, and 18 bases lay in between. The CDR3 is made up of 14 amino acids. Germline V CDR1 and CDR2: SGHTA, FQGNSA. CDR3 amino acids: CATSIGVPDTEAFF. The CDR3 coding sequence is TGTGCCACCTCAATAGGGGTGCCGGACACTGAAGCTTTCTTT.

This clone was seen only once. The J gene is TRBJ1-1, the V gene TRBV5-4; D call uncertain. Per the germline V gene, CDR1 is SGHNT and CDR2 is YYREEE (reference sequence). V dropped 6 bases and J dropped 5 bases, with 14 bases sitting between them. The CDR3 has 13 amino acids. Written as DNA, the CDR3 is TGTGCCAGCAACCGGGGAATTGGGACTGAAGCTTTCTTT. The encoded protein is CASNRGIGTEAFF.

As regards this clone: This may come from a read error, since a much larger clone is one base off. Other DNA sequences in this specimen translate into the identical CDR3. The V and J genes are TRBV5-1 and TRBJ1-5; unclear D gene. Trimming removed 0 bases at V and 1 base at J, with 5 bases between. In germline, CDR1 is SGHRS, CDR2 YFSETQ. This CDR3 region has 14 residues. The CDR3 spells CASSLDGSNQPQHF. In DNA, the CDR3 is TGCGCCAGCAGCTTGGATGGCAGCAATCAGCCCCAGCATTTT. The complete variable domain, with remaining parts taken from reference TRBV5-1 and TRBJ1-5, reads KAGVTQTPRYLIKTRGQQVTLSCSPISGHRSVSWYQQTPGQGLQFLFEYFSETQRNKGNFPGRFSGRQFSNSRSEMNVSTLELGDSALYLCASSLDGSNQPQHFGDGTRLSIL.

In this sample, this clone turned up many times. V is TRBV5-1 and J is TRBJ2-2; no firm D call. Germline V gene sequence: CDR1 SGHRS, CDR2 YFSETQ. The CDR3 consists of 15 residues. Deletions cut 1 base from V and 2 bases from J, with 9 bases between. CDR3 in amino acids: CASSLNIHNTGELFF. The CDR3 DNA is TGCGCCAGCAGCTTGAACATACATAACACCGGGGAGCTGTTTTTT.

The V and J genes are TRBV19 and TRBJ2-1, with 9 nucleotides matching TRBD2. CDR3 length equals 14 residues. V was pared by 6 bases and J by 8 bases, with 8 bases of the junction left unmatched. Germline lookup yields CDR1 LNHDA and CDR2 SQIVND (reference sequence). CDR3 region: CASRSQRGVDEQFF. The DNA of the CDR3 is TGTGCCAGTAGATCCCAGCGGGGGGTGGATGAGCAGTTCTTC.

The J gene is TRBJ1-1, the V gene TRBV5-1; the D gene is possibly TRBD1 (5 bases). V gave up 0 bases and J gave up 4 bases, with 13 bases separating them. Germline CDR1 is SGHRS and CDR2 is YFSETQ. The length of the CDR3 is 15 residues. For the CDR3, the DNA is TGCGCCAGCAGCTTGGATGGGGAGGGGAGCACTGAAGCTTTCTTT. The encoded protein is CASSLDGEGSTEAFF.

This chain connects TRBV7-2 to TRBJ2-7, with 11 bases matching TRBD2. With V trimmed by 5 bases and J by 3 bases, 6 bases remained unmatched. This CDR3 contains 15 residues. Germline loops: CDR1 SGHTA, CDR2 FQGNSA. This chain's CDR3 is CASSLTSGTSYEQYF. Here the CDR3 DNA reads TGTGCCAGCAGCCTGACTAGCGGGACAAGCTACGAGCAGTACTTC.

The V call is TRBV6-6, the J call TRBJ2-5; the D is unclear. CDR3 size: 15 residues. CDR1 is MNHNY and CDR2 is SVGAGI in the germline V gene (reference sequence). V was clipped by 6 bases and J by 1 base, with 15 bases between them. The DNA of the CDR3 is TGTGCCAGCAGAAGACATGACTCACTCCAAGAGACCCAGTACTTC. Protein sequence: CASRRHDSLQETQYF.

The chain couples TRBV13 to TRBJ1-6; the match to TRBD1 covers 7 bases. With V trimmed by 3 bases and J by 7 bases, 6 bases remained unmatched. This CDR3 spans 15 amino acids. Germline loops: CDR1 PRHDT, CDR2 FYEKMQ (reference sequence). CDR3 in DNA: TGTGCCAGCAGCTTTCGGGACAGCGGGAATTCACCCCTCCACTTT. As protein: CASSFRDSGNSPLHF.

V gene TRBV28 combines with J gene TRBJ2-5; maybe TRBD2 (6 bases). Looked up from germline, CDR1 is MDHEN and CDR2 is SYDVKM. The CDR3 is 13 residues long. V shed 6 bases and J shed 11 bases, with 19 bases lying between them. CDR3 bases: TGTGCCAGCAGCCCCACGAAAACGGGAGAGCAGTACTTC. It codes for CASSPTKTGEQYF.

V usage is TRBV28 and J usage is TRBJ1-4; no clear D gene. This CDR3 spans 16 amino acids. Germline-derived CDR1 and CDR2 are MDHEN and SYDVKM. Trimming left V 5 bases short and J 7 bases short, with 20 bases between. CDR3 DNA: TGTGCCAGCAGTCCGATGGACGTCCCCCGAAGTGAAAAACTGTTTTTT. This codes for CASSPMDVPRSEKLFF.

The gene calls are TRBV15 and TRBJ1-5; tentative D call: TRBD1 (5 bases). The CDR3 extends over 16 amino acids. V lost 3 bases, J lost 6 bases, and 18 bases lay in between. Germline V gene sequence: CDR1 LNHNV, CDR2 YYDKDF (reference sequence). CDR3 residues: CATSRTRQGGSQPQHF. The CDR3 DNA is TGTGCCACCAGCAGGACGCGGCAGGGAGGTAGTCAGCCCCAGCATTTT.

The chain uses TRBV7-9 and TRBJ1-2; D is unclear. This CDR3 comprises 16 residues. CDR1 SEHNR and CDR2 FQNEAQ come from the germline V gene (reference sequence). Trimming left V 3 bases short and J 2 bases short, with 16 bases between. The CDR3 reads CASSFTGKERNYGYTF. The CDR3 DNA sequence: TGTGCCAGCAGCTTTACGGGGAAGGAGAGAAACTATGGCTACACCTTC.

The rearrangement joins TRBV10-3 to TRBJ2-7; 8 bases match TRBD1. This CDR3 is built from 16 residues. CDR1 ENHRY and CDR2 SYGVKD come from the germline V gene. Trimming cost V 4 bases and J 3 bases; bases outside gene matches: 11. The CDR3 protein is CAISGGKGQEYYEQYF. The CDR3 nucleotides read TGTGCCATCAGTGGGGGGAAGGGACAGGAGTACTACGAGCAGTACTTC.

The chain has TRBV2 and TRBJ1-6; D gene uncertain. The V end lost 10 bases, the J end lost 7 bases, and 14 bases lay between the germline ends. The CDR3 is 13 amino acids. Germline V lookup: CDR1 SNHLY, CDR2 FYNNEI. The CDR3 coding sequence is TGTGCCACAACCGGGCTCATAAATTCACCCCTCCACTTT. Amino acid sequence: CATTGLINSPLHF.

This rearrangement joins TRBV6-1 to TRBJ2-2; possible D gene TRBD1, 6 bases. Trimming removed 2 bases from V and 5 bases from J, with 12 bases in between. Germline V gene sequence: CDR1 MNHNS, CDR2 SASEGT. The CDR3 is made up of 15 amino acids. CDR3 region: CASSETRGNTGELFF. The DNA for the CDR3 is TGTGCCAGCAGTGAAACGAGGGGGAATACCGGGGAGCTGTTTTTT.

Turning to this clone: Within the sample, other DNA sequences also encode this same CDR3. V is TRBV7-2 and J is TRBJ1-2; TRBD1 matches 8 bases. This CDR3 is built from 13 residues. Germline CDR1 reads SGHTA; CDR2 reads FQGNSA. After removal of 4 bases from V and 8 bases from J, the junction contained 6 bases not matched to a gene. CDR3 sequence: CASSWTGSGGYTF. Here the CDR3 DNA reads TGTGCCAGCAGCTGGACAGGGTCGGGCGGCTACACCTTC. Based on the CDR3 plus reference TRBV7-2 and TRBJ1-2, the full variable domain is GAGVSQSPSNKVTEKGKDVELRCDPISGHTALYWYRQSLGQGLEFLIYFQGNSAPDKSGLPSDRFSAERTGGSVSTLTIQRTQQEDSAVYLCASSWTGSGGYTFGSGTRLTVV.

The chain couples TRBV6-4 to TRBJ2-2; D possibly corresponds to TRBD2 (5 bases). The CDR3 has 14 amino acids. Germline lookup yields CDR1 MRHNA and CDR2 SNTAGT. The V end was cut by 5 bases, the J end by 2 bases, with 9 bases between. The CDR3 protein is CASSLSGNTGELFF. The CDR3 nucleotides read TGTGCCAGCAGTTTAAGCGGTAACACCGGGGAGCTGTTTTTT.

As regards this clone: A read error is the likely source, as a far larger clone sits one nucleotide away. V gene TRBV11-2 combines with J gene TRBJ1-5; 7 bases line up with TRBD1. With 5 bases clipped from V and 2 bases from J, the junction kept 3 bases outside the gene matches. There are 14 residues in the CDR3. Germline CDR1 SGHAT, CDR2 FQNNGV. CDR3 in DNA: TGTGCCAGCAGCCCCGGGACAGGCAATCAGCCCCAGCATTTT. This gives the protein CASSPGTGNQPQHF.

This sequence joins TRBV2 and TRBJ2-1; the D call may be TRBD1 or TRBD2 (6 bases each). The CDR3 runs to 13 residues. Trimming stripped 5 bases from V and 10 bases from J, with 15 bases between. The germline V gene encodes CDR1 SNHLY and CDR2 FYNNEI. The CDR3 DNA is TGTGCCAGCAGTCGGGGGCTCGGGCGAGAGCAGTTCTTC. Protein product: CASSRGLGREQFF.

The chain joins TRBV6-5 to TRBJ2-7; weak D call: TRBD1 (5 bases). The ends were cut back, 7 bases at V and 5 bases at J, with 21 bases in the middle. The germline V gene has CDR1 MNHEY and CDR2 SVGAGI. This CDR3 is 15 amino acids long. The CDR3 DNA reads TGTGCCAGCACTCCAGTACTGGGGCGATGGGACGAGCAGTACTTC. The encoded protein is CASTPVLGRWDEQYF.